This T cell receptor beta chain was identified during a study of blood T cell repertoires in COVID-19. Study-wide context: T cells, B-cell-depleted T cells, or PBMCs provided the cDNA or gDNA that served as material.

Germline V CDR1 and CDR2: MNHEY, SVGAGI. The CDR3 runs to 15 residues. Trimming took 2 bases from V and 2 from J; bases not matched to a gene: 3. In the original workflow: Reference gene primer amplification gave nucleated cell count estimates. Some clones are missing from TCRdb's copy, which holds only in-frame ones; the method was immunoSEQ multiplex PCR. V and J calls and clone size are given by that table; D and trimming were obtained from the DNA. Among more than 200,000 clones listed, under 95% were seen once. Recruitment covered 20 to 25 US areas and drew participants whose ages spanned roughly 18 to 89 years. Participant-given clinical history determined each cohort assignment.

Material: PBMCs or T cells enriched from blood (not recorded which). This chain uses TRBV6-5 with TRBJ1-3, with 7 bases matching TRBD1. This receptor was taken from a woman aged 18-29 years who had recovered from COVID-19. CDR3 nucleotides: TGTGCCAGCAGTTACCAGGGGGGCCCTGGAAACACCATATATTTT. It codes for CASSYQGGPGNTIYF.